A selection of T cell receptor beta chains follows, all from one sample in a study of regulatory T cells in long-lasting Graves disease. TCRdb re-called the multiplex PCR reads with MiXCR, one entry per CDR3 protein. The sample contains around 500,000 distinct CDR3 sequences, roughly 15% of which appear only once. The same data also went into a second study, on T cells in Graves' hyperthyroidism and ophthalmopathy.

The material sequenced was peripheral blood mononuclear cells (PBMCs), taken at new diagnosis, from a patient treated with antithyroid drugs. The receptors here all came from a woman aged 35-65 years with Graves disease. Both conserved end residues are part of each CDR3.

CDR3aa: CASSPGQGDNSPLHF; v_gene: TRBV5-1; j_gene: TRBJ1-6
CDR3aa: CADARIKNIQYF; v_gene: TRBV6-1; j_gene: TRBJ2-4
CDR3aa: CASSLRTEGTNEKLFF; v_gene: TRBV13; j_gene: TRBJ1-4
CDR3aa: CSVAGSLLTGELFF; v_gene: TRBV29-1; j_gene: TRBJ2-2
CDR3aa: CASSDDWAGGYNGQFF; v_gene: TRBV11-1; j_gene: TRBJ2-1
CDR3aa: CASSYGTGSNEKLFF; v_gene: TRBV28; j_gene: TRBJ1-4
CDR3aa: CASSLAQNYEQYF; v_gene: TRBV7-2; j_gene: TRBJ2-7
CDR3aa: CASSPTRGSSNQPQHF; v_gene: TRBV2; j_gene: TRBJ1-5
CDR3aa: CASSPFRNEQFF; v_gene: TRBV3-1; j_gene: TRBJ2-1
CDR3aa: CASSQDLRVAYEKLFF; v_gene: TRBV4-1; j_gene: TRBJ1-4
CDR3aa: CAWGRQGGSPLHF; v_gene: TRBV30; j_gene: TRBJ1-6
CDR3aa: CASSPSGGSNEQFF; v_gene: TRBV7-3; j_gene: TRBJ2-1
CDR3aa: CASSSLDHLQVGYGYTF; v_gene: TRBV27; j_gene: TRBJ1-2
CDR3aa: CSASSSGGLETQYF; v_gene: TRBV20-1; j_gene: TRBJ2-5
CDR3aa: CASSEGSVFYNEQFF; v_gene: TRBV9; j_gene: TRBJ2-1
CDR3aa: CASSLGVQADTQYF; v_gene: TRBV28; j_gene: TRBJ2-3
CDR3aa: CASSFSDRNSANYGYTF; v_gene: TRBV12-3/TRBV12-4; j_gene: TRBJ1-2
CDR3aa: CASSTRTGGSGQPQHF; v_gene: TRBV19; j_gene: TRBJ1-5
CDR3aa: CASGPGTGAHEQYF; v_gene: TRBV7-9; j_gene: TRBJ2-7
CDR3aa: CASSPNTGANQPQHF; v_gene: TRBV27; j_gene: TRBJ1-5
CDR3aa: CASSIAPEGGPQHF; v_gene: TRBV19; j_gene: TRBJ1-5
CDR3aa: CASSFSERGAEEQFF; v_gene: TRBV27; j_gene: TRBJ2-1